The 30 T cell receptor beta chains listed next were all sequenced from one sample in a study of memory CD4+ T cells and cytomegalovirus serostatus. The sort gate was single viable CD3+CD4+CD8-CD45RO+ cells for memory CD4+ T cells. Data came from immunoSEQ multiplex PCR; TCRdb stores just in-frame clones and leaves some out. This repertoire shows approximately 46,000 clones, around 80% found once; its top ten account for 0.95% to 1.3%. The sequenced sample consisted of memory CD4+ T cells from blood. The receptors here all came from an adult in good health and CMV-seronegative.

This chain uses TRBV7-9 with TRBJ2-1, with 14 positions matching TRBD2. Per the germline V gene, CDR1 is SEHNR and CDR2 is FQNEAQ (reference sequence). V trimming: 5 bases; J trimming: 9 bases; junction bases outside the gene matches: 9. This CDR3 contains 16 residues. CDR3 DNA sequence: TGTGCCAGCAGCCCGAGGGGACTAGCGGGAGTAGGTGAGCAGTTCTTC. This codes for CASSPRGLAGVGEQFF.

This chain uses TRBV11-1 with TRBJ2-3, with TRBD1 matching over 7 bases. Germline values: CDR1 SGHAT, CDR2 FQDESV (reference sequence). Unmatched junction bases numbered 8, after V lost 1 base and J lost 4 bases. The CDR3 consists of 16 residues. The CDR3 coding sequence is TGTGCCAGCAGCTTAGACATGACAGGGAAAGCAGATACGCAGTATTTT. This codes for CASSLDMTGKADTQYF.

This chain joins TRBV10-3 and TRBJ2-1; D is undetermined. The germline V gene encodes CDR1 ENHRY and CDR2 SYGVKD. The length of the CDR3 is 11 residues. V lost 4 bases to trimming and J lost 5 bases, with 3 bases between them. The CDR3 coding sequence is TGTGCCATCAGTGGTGACAATGAGCAGTTCTTC. Its protein is CAISGDNEQFF.

This clone was counted only a few times. The chain uses TRBV7-2 and TRBJ1-1, with 10 bases lining up with TRBD1. CDR3 length: 15 residues. Germline CDR1 SGHTA, CDR2 FQGNSA. J gave up 7 bases and V 4 bases, and 9 bases lay outside the gene matches. The CDR3 DNA is TGTGCCAGCAGCTCTGAGTCTGGGACAGGGGTTGAAGCTTTCTTT. Translating it yields CASSSESGTGVEAFF.

The V and J genes are TRBV7-2 and TRBJ1-2, with D uncertain. Germline CDR1 and CDR2: SGHTA and FQGNSA. V was shortened by 5 bases and J by 6 bases, with 19 bases between the two germline ends. This CDR3 spans 15 amino acids. The CDR3 region has the DNA TGTGCCAGCAGCCGGCAAAGGTCGACCGGGAATGGCTACACCTTC. This translates into CASSRQRSTGNGYTF.

This clone was recorded a few times. The genes are TRBV7-9 and TRBJ1-2, with no clear D. Germline V lookup: CDR1 SEHNR, CDR2 FQNEAQ (reference sequence). V was clipped by 5 bases and J by 7 bases, with 8 bases between them. The CDR3 runs to 11 residues. The CDR3 DNA is TGTGCCAGCAGCGAAAACAGTGGCTACACCTTC. This encodes CASSENSGYTF.

DNA for the CDR3: TGTGCCAGCAGCTTAGTTCTCAGCACCGGGGAGCTGTTTTTT. The encoded protein is CASSLVLSTGELFF. The V gene is TRBV11-3, the J gene TRBJ2-2, with unresolved D. This CDR3 comprises 14 residues. Trimming stripped 1 base from V and 4 bases from J, with 7 bases between. In germline, CDR1 is SGHNT, CDR2 YENEEA.

V is TRBV5-5 and J is TRBJ2-7; TRBD2 is a possible D gene (6 bases). Trimming left V 0 bases short and J 2 bases short, with 15 bases between. Germline V CDR1 and CDR2: SGHKS, YYEKEE (reference sequence). The length of the CDR3 is 16 residues. CDR3 bases: TGTGCCAGCAGCTTGGGCGGCGGGGCAAAGACCTACGAGCAGTACTTC. It specifies CASSLGGGAKTYEQYF. Full variable domain (remainder filled in from reference TRBV5-5 and TRBJ2-7): DAGVTQSPTHLIKTRGQQVTLRCSPISGHKSVSWYQQVLGQGPQFIFQYYEKEERGRGNFPDRFSARQFPNYSSELNVNALLLGDSALYLCASSLGGGAKTYEQYFGPGTRLTVT.

As for this clone: One junction end does not reproduce the germline sequence, and a read error may be involved. V is TRBV27 and J is TRBJ2-5, with D tentatively TRBD1 (6 bases). Germline lookup yields CDR1 MNHEY and CDR2 SMNVEV (reference sequence). The CDR3 loop spans 15 amino acids. CDR3 protein: CASSPTWGQLESQYF. CDR3 DNA sequence: TGTGCCAGCAGTCCAACATGGGGACAACTGGAGAGCCAGTACTTC.

The chain recombines TRBV7-2 with TRBJ2-5; a weak D match, TRBD2 (5 bases). Germline lookup yields CDR1 SGHTA and CDR2 FQGNSA. V lost 6 bases and J lost 1, with 12 bases in between. There are 14 residues in the CDR3. The CDR3 DNA sequence: TGTGCCAGCAGACGATTTAGCGTCCAAGAGACCCAGTACTTC. As protein: CASRRFSVQETQYF. The complete variable domain, with remaining parts taken from reference TRBV7-2 and TRBJ2-5, reads GAGVSQSPSNKVTEKGKDVELRCDPISGHTALYWYRQSLGQGLEFLIYFQGNSAPDKSGLPSDRFSAERTGGSVSTLTIQRTQQEDSAVYLCASRRFSVQETQYFGPGTRLLVL.

The chain carries TRBV19 and TRBJ2-2; 8 positions match TRBD1. This CDR3 has 14 residues. V gave up 6 bases and J gave up 8 bases; unmatched junction bases: 8. Germline V gene lookup returns CDR1 LNHDA and CDR2 SQIVND (reference sequence). The CDR3 sequence: CASRAGGLSGELFF. CDR3 DNA sequence: TGTGCCAGTAGGGCAGGGGGCTTGTCAGGGGAGCTGTTTTTT.

CDR3: CAWSKGQGGVETQYF. The CDR3 bases are TGTGCCTGGAGTAAGGGACAGGGAGGGGTAGAGACCCAGTACTTC. The V gene is TRBV30, the J gene TRBJ2-5, with 9 positions matching TRBD1. Germline V gives CDR1 GTSNPN, CDR2 SVGIG (reference sequence). J gave up 4 bases and V 2 bases, and 8 bases lay outside the gene matches. The CDR3 has 15 residues.

The chain links TRBV18 to TRBJ2-5; D may be TRBD1 (5 bases). Trimming stripped 3 bases from V and 7 bases from J, with 12 bases between. CDR1 is KGHSH and CDR2 is LQKENI in the germline V gene. CDR3 length: 13 residues. This chain's CDR3 is CASSPGRSGTQYF. DNA for the CDR3: TGTGCCAGCTCACCGGGGCGCTCCGGGACCCAGTACTTC. The whole variable domain, remainder taken from reference TRBV18 and TRBJ2-5, is NAGVMQNPRHLVRRRGQEARLRCSPMKGHSHVYWYRQLPEEGLKFMVYLQKENIIDESGMPKERFSAEFPKEGPSILRIQQVVRGDSAAYFCASSPGRSGTQYFGPGTRLLVL.

The chain's CDR3 is CSARARNEQFF. CDR3 DNA sequence: TGCAGTGCTAGGGCTCGCAATGAGCAGTTCTTC. The chain couples TRBV20-1 to TRBJ2-1; D unclear. Per the germline V gene, CDR1 is DFQATT and CDR2 is SNEGSKA (reference sequence). The CDR3 has 11 amino acids. Trimming took off 3 bases at V and 6 bases at J, with 6 bases between the two ends.

The chain has TRBV6-6 and TRBJ1-3; 9 bases are shared with TRBD1. V lost 4 bases, J lost 4 bases, and 5 bases stayed unmatched. The CDR3 is 15 residues long. Germline V lookup: CDR1 MNHNY, CDR2 SVGAGI (reference sequence). CDR3 DNA sequence: TGTGCCAGCAGTTCACAGGGGGCCGCAGGAAACACCATATATTTT. The encoded protein is CASSSQGAAGNTIYF.

The V gene is TRBV4-2, the J gene TRBJ1-5, with D uncertain. Trimming left V 0 bases short and J 2 bases short, with 8 bases between. CDR3 length: 15 amino acids. The germline gives CDR1 LGHNA, CDR2 YNFKEQ. CDR3 loop: CASSQDRTGNQPQHF. The DNA for the CDR3 is TGTGCCAGCAGCCAAGATAGAACAGGCAATCAGCCCCAGCATTTT.

The V call is TRBV18, the J call TRBJ1-4; 7 bases line up with TRBD1. Trimming at V came to 9 bases and at J to 5 bases, leaving 6 bases not matched to a gene. The CDR3 has 13 residues. Germline values: CDR1 KGHSH, CDR2 LQKENI. CDR3 sequence: CASQQGRNEKLFF. The CDR3 nucleotides are TGTGCCAGTCAACAGGGGAGAAATGAAAAACTGTTTTTT.

This clone was detected once. The genes are TRBV6-1 and TRBJ1-2; no clear D. V gave up 2 bases and J gave up 5 bases, with 15 bases separating them. This CDR3 is built from 15 residues. CDR1 and CDR2 from the germline V gene are MNHNS and SASEGT. CDR3 sequence: CASSESYSLQYGYTF. The CDR3 DNA reads as TGTGCCAGCAGTGAATCCTACAGCTTACAGTATGGCTACACCTTC.

This CDR3 is CASSHSGLAGGYNEQFF. In nucleotides, the CDR3 is TGTGCCAGCAGCCATAGTGGGCTAGCGGGAGGTTACAATGAGCAGTTCTTC. V and J are TRBV7-9 and TRBJ2-1; 11 nucleotides agree with TRBD2. CDR1 is SEHNR, CDR2 FQNEAQ, per germline (reference sequence). J gave up 4 bases and V 5 bases, and 10 bases lay outside the gene matches. The CDR3 extends over 17 amino acids.

The CDR3 region has the DNA TGTGCCAGCAGCCAAGAAATACGGCGAAGCGGGCAGTTCTTC. It translates to CASSQEIRRSGQFF. This chain links TRBV4-2 with TRBJ2-1, with D perhaps TRBD2 (5 bases). This CDR3 contains 14 residues. V was cut by 0 bases and J by 12 bases, with 15 bases left in between. Germline CDR1 reads LGHNA; CDR2 reads YNFKEQ.

The CDR3 loop reads CAMGPGPGEAFF. CDR3 DNA sequence: TGTGCCATGGGCCCGGGCCCCGGAGAAGCTTTCTTT. The genes are TRBV10-3 and TRBJ1-1; D remains ambiguous. Germline assignment: CDR1 ENHRY and CDR2 SYGVKD. V lost 9 bases to trimming and J lost 8 bases, with 16 bases between them. The CDR3 is made up of 12 amino acids.

V gene TRBV5-1 combines with J gene TRBJ2-1; 8 bases are a match to TRBD2. The germline V gene has CDR1 SGHRS and CDR2 YFSETQ. The CDR3 is 15 amino acids. After removal of 4 bases from V and 6 bases from J, the junction contained 9 bases not matched to a gene. CDR3 bases: TGCGCCAGCAGCGCACCCGGGACTAGGGCCAATGAGCAGTTCTTC. This sequence encodes CASSAPGTRANEQFF.

The sample holds a few counts of this clone. The chain links TRBV14 to TRBJ1-1; TRBD1 agrees at 7 bases. The CDR3 length is 14 residues. The V gene's germline CDR1 is SGHDN and CDR2 FVKESK. Trimming took 3 bases from V and 5 from J; bases not matched to a gene: 6. The CDR3 here is CASSQAGGLTEAFF. The CDR3 bases are TGTGCCAGCAGCCAGGCAGGGGGTTTGACTGAAGCTTTCTTT.

The chain is built from TRBV4-1 and TRBJ1-2; 11 bases fit TRBD1. The length of the CDR3 is 16 residues. The V gene's germline CDR1 is MGHRA and CDR2 YSYEKL. V was clipped by 5 bases and J by 4 bases; unmatched bases: 9. The DNA for the CDR3 is TGCGCCAGCAGCTGGACAGGGGGCGCGGGTTCCTATGGCTACACCTTC. This encodes CASSWTGGAGSYGYTF.

The chain uses TRBV11-3 and TRBJ1-5; no definite D call. Germline V gives CDR1 SGHNT, CDR2 YENEEA. CDR3 length: 13 residues. Trimming took 5 bases from V and 0 from J, leaving 5 bases between them. CDR3 DNA sequence: TGTGCCAGCAGCCAAAATAGCAATCAGCCCCAGCATTTT. This encodes CASSQNSNQPQHF.

Only a few counts were recorded for this clone. The chain couples TRBV2 to TRBJ1-1; no definite D call. The CDR3 covers 13 residues. CDR1 and CDR2 (germline): SNHLY, FYNNEI. The V and J ends lost 3 bases and 4 bases respectively, with 9 bases between them. The CDR3 DNA is TGTGCCAGCAGTGATGACTGGAGCACTGAAGCTTTCTTT. As protein: CASSDDWSTEAFF. Using reference TRBV2 and TRBJ1-1 for the parts outside the CDR3, the full variable domain is EPEVTQTPSHQVTQMGQEVILRCVPISNHLYFYWYRQILGQKVEFLVSFYNNEISEKSEIFDDQFSVERPDGSNFTLKIRSTKLEDSAMYFCASSDDWSTEAFFGQGTRLTVV.

The rearrangement joins TRBV19 to TRBJ1-1, with a tentative D call TRBD1 (6 bases). V was shortened by 10 bases and J by 5 bases, with 14 bases between the two germline ends. Germline values: CDR1 LNHDA, CDR2 SQIVND (reference sequence). The length of the CDR3 is 12 residues. The CDR3 DNA is TGTGCCACCAGGGGAATGAGGACTGAAGCTTTCTTT. This codes for CATRGMRTEAFF.

V and J are TRBV6-5 and TRBJ1-3; D is unresolved. In germline, CDR1 is MNHEY, CDR2 SVGAGI. Trimming removed 4 bases at V and 0 bases at J, with 13 bases between. The CDR3 sequence is 16 residues long. For the CDR3, the DNA is TGTGCCAGCAGTTTACTTCACCCTAGCTCTGGAAACACCATATATTTT. Translating gives CASSLLHPSSGNTIYF.

The rearrangement joins TRBV29-1 to TRBJ2-5, with D perhaps TRBD1 or TRBD2 (6 bases each). The V end was cut by 8 bases, the J end by 2 bases, with 15 bases between. In germline, CDR1 is SQVTM, CDR2 ANQGSEA. There are 13 residues in the CDR3. CDR3: CSQRGPDQETQYF. CDR3 bases: TGCAGCCAACGGGGGCCTGATCAAGAGACCCAGTACTTC.

The V and J genes are TRBV5-6 and TRBJ2-6, with TRBD1 matching over 10 bases. The length of the CDR3 is 18 residues. The V segment lost 4 bases and the J segment 0 bases; nucleotides outside the gene matches: 7. Looked up from germline, CDR1 is SGHDT and CDR2 is YYEEEE. The CDR3 sequence: CASSGGDRGHSGANVLTF. In DNA form, the CDR3 reads TGTGCCAGCAGCGGCGGGGACAGGGGACACTCTGGGGCCAACGTCCTGACTTTC.